The 5 T cell receptor beta chains in this list originate from one sample, sequenced in a study of tissue T cells after allogeneic stem cell transplantation. This research-autopsy study prospectively enrolled adult allogeneic hematopoietic cell transplant recipients with steroid-refractory graft-versus-host disease. Sequencing used immunoSEQ multiplex PCR; TCRdb keeps in-frame clones, though not all of them. The data show about 3,000 clones, roughly 60% seen once. Sequences were derived from ascending colon tissue, sampled at autopsy. The source of these receptors is an older male patient with steroid-refractory graft-versus-host disease after an allogeneic stem cell transplant. Part of the T cells may come from the graft donor.

The CDR3 DNA sequence: TGTGCCAGCAGTAGAACAGGGTACGAGCAGTACTTC. Its protein is CASSRTGYEQYF. J is TRBJ2-7 and V is TRBV12-3 or TRBV12-4; D may be TRBD1 (6 bases). The CDR3 sequence is 12 residues long. The germline V and J ends were trimmed by 5 bases and 4 bases, with 9 bases remaining between them.

V usage is TRBV9 and J usage is TRBJ1-4, with no clear D. Trimming left V 0 bases short and J 3 bases short, with 6 bases between. CDR3 size: 14 residues. CDR1 and CDR2 from the germline V gene are SGDLS and YYNGEE. This CDR3 reads CASSVGTANEKLFF. In nucleotides, the CDR3 is TGTGCCAGCAGCGTAGGAACAGCTAATGAAAAACTGTTTTTT.

This chain links TRBV12-5 with TRBJ1-4; TRBD1 might be the D (6 bases). V dropped 5 bases and J dropped 3 bases, with 10 bases sitting between them. The CDR3 is made up of 14 amino acids. Looked up from germline, CDR1 is LGHNT and CDR2 is FRNRAP. The CDR3 is CASGAGQPNEKLFF. The CDR3 DNA sequence: TGTGCTAGTGGTGCGGGACAACCTAATGAAAAACTGTTTTTT.

The genes are TRBV6-5 and TRBJ1-2; D not certain. Germline CDR1 is MNHEY and CDR2 is SVGAGI. The CDR3 runs 13 residues. Trimming took off 5 bases at V and 9 bases at J, with 16 bases between the two ends. CDR3 nucleotide sequence: TGTGCCAGCAGTAGCACCAGTTCTATAAGCTACACCTTC. Protein product: CASSSTSSISYTF.

The chain carries TRBV3-1 (or the pseudogene TRBV3-2) and TRBJ1-5; D is ambiguous. The ends were cut back, 3 bases at V and 2 bases at J, with 2 bases in the middle. Germline V CDR1 and CDR2: LGHDT, YNNKEL (reference sequence). The CDR3 consists of 12 residues. This chain's CDR3 is CASSQGNQPQHF. The CDR3 nucleotides read TGTGCCAGCAGCCAGGGCAATCAGCCCCAGCATTTT.